The clone carrying this T cell receptor beta chain was observed once. Its cognate antigen is unknown. V lost 4 bases and J lost 6; bases outside the gene matches: 7. The CDR3 covers 14 residues. In germline, CDR1 is MDHEN, CDR2 SYDVKM. The data derive from a study of T cell responses to AZD1222 COVID-19 vaccine. Data came from immunoSEQ multiplex PCR; TCRdb stores just in-frame clones and leaves some out. The sample comprises around 67,000 clones, 80% to 90% of which are singletons, and 21% rests with the top ten. Overall study results and limits: The reported proportion of spike-specific TCRs targeting unmutated variant regions was nearly half. Clonal diversity was possibly underestimated, and white British individuals and females predominated among donors.

The sample consisted of peripheral blood, taken on day 0 of AZD1222 vaccination. V is TRBV28 and J is TRBJ2-7; 9 bases are shared with TRBD2. The clonotype originates from an adult in good health. The CDR3 loop is CASSYLAGVSEQYF. The DNA of the CDR3 is TGTGCCAGCAGTTATTTAGCGGGAGTTAGCGAGCAGTACTTC.